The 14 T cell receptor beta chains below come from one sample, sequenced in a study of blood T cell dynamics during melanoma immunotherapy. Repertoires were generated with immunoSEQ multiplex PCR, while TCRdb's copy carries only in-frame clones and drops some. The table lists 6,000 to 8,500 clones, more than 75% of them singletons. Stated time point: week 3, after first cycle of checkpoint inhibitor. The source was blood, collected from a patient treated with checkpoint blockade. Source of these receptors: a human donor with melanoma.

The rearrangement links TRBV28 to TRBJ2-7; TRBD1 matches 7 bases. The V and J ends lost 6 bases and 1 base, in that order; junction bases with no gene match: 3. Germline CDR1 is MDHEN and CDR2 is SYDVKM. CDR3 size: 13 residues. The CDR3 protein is CASSSGQSYEQYV. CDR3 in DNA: TGTGCCAGCAGCTCGGGACAGTCCTACGAGCAGTACGTC.

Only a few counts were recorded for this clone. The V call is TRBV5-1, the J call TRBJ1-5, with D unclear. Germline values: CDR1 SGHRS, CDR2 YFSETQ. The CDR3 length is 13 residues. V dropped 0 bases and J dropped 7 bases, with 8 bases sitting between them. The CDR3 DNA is TGCGCCAGCAGCTTGGTTGGAGAGCAGCCCCAGCATTTT. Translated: CASSLVGEQPQHF.

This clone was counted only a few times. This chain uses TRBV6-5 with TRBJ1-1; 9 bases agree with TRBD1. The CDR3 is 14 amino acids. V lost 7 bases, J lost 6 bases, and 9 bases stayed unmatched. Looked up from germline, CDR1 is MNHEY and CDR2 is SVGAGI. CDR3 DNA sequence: TGTGCCAGCACCCTGGACAGGGGACGCTCTGAAGCTTTCTTT. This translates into CASTLDRGRSEAFF.

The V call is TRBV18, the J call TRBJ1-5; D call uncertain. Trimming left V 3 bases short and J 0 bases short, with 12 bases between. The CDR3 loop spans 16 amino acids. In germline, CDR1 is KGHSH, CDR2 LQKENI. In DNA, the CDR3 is TGTGCCAGCTCACCTGATATCGGGAATAGCAATCAGCCCCAGCATTTT. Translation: CASSPDIGNSNQPQHF.

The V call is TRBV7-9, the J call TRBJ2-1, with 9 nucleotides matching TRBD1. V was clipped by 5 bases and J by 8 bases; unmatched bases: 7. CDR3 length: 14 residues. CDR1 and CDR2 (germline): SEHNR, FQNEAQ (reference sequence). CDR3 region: CASSIGQGSHEQFF. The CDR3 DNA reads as TGTGCCAGCAGCATCGGACAGGGGAGCCATGAGCAGTTCTTC.

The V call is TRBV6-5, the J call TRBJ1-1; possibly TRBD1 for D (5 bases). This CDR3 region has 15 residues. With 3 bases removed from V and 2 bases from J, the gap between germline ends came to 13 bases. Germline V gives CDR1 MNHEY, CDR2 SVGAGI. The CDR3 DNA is TGTGCCAGCAGTTATGGTCGAGGGGCCAACACTGAAGCTTTCTTT. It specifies CASSYGRGANTEAFF.

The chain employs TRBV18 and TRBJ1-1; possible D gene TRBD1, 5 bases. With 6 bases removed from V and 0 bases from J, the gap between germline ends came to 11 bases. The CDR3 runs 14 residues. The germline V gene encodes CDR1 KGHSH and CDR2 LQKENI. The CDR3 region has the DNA TGTGCCAGCTCTTGGGACTCAATGAACACTGAAGCTTTCTTT. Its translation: CASSWDSMNTEAFF. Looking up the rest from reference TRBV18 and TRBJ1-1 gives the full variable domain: NAGVMQNPRHLVRRRGQEARLRCSPMKGHSHVYWYRQLPEEGLKFMVYLQKENIIDESGMPKERFSAEFPKEGPSILRIQQVVRGDSAAYFCASSWDSMNTEAFFGQGTRLTVV.

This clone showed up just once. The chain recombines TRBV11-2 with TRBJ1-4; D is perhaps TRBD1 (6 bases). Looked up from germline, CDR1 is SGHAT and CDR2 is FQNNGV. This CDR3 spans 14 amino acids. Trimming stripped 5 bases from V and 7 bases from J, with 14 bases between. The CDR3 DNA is TGTGCCAGCAGCACACGAGGGGGGCGTGAAAAACTGTTTTTT. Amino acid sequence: CASSTRGGREKLFF.

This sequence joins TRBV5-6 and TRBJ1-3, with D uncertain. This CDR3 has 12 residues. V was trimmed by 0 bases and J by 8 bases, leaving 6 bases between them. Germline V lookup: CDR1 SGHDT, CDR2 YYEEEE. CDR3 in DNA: TGTGCCAGCAGCTTGGACTCTTACACCATATATTTT. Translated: CASSLDSYTIYF.

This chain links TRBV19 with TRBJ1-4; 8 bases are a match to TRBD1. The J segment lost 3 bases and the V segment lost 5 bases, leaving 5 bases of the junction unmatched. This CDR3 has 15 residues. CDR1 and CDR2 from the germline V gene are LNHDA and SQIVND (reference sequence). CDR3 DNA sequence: TGTGCCAGTAGTTCGGACAGGGTAGCTAATGAAAAACTGTTTTTT. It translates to CASSSDRVANEKLFF.

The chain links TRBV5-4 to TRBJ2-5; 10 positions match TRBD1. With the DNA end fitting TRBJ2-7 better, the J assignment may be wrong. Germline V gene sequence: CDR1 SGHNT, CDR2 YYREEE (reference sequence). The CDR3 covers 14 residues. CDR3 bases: TGTGCCAGCAGCTCCCCGGGACAGGGGAACGAGCAGTACTTC. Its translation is CASSSPGQGNEQYF.

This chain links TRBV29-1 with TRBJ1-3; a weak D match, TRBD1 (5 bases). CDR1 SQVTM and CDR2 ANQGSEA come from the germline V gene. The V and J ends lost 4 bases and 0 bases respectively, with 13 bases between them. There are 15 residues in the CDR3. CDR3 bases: TGCAGCGTTGTGGGGACGGGGAGCTCTGGAAACACCATATATTTT. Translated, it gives CSVVGTGSSGNTIYF.

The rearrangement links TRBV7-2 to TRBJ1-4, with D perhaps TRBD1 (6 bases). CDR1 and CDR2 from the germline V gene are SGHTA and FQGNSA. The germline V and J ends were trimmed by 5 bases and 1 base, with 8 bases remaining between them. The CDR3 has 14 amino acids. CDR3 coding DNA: TGTGCCAGCAGCCGGGACAAAACTAATGAAAAACTGTTTTTT. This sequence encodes CASSRDKTNEKLFF.

The CDR3 DNA sequence: TGTGCCAGCAGCCTGGACAGAAACTATGGCTACACCTTC. It yields the protein CASSLDRNYGYTF. This chain connects TRBV9 to TRBJ1-2; TRBD1 is a possible D gene (6 bases). With 4 bases removed from V and 2 bases from J, the gap between germline ends came to 9 bases. This CDR3 has 13 residues. CDR1 SGDLS and CDR2 YYNGEE come from the germline V gene.